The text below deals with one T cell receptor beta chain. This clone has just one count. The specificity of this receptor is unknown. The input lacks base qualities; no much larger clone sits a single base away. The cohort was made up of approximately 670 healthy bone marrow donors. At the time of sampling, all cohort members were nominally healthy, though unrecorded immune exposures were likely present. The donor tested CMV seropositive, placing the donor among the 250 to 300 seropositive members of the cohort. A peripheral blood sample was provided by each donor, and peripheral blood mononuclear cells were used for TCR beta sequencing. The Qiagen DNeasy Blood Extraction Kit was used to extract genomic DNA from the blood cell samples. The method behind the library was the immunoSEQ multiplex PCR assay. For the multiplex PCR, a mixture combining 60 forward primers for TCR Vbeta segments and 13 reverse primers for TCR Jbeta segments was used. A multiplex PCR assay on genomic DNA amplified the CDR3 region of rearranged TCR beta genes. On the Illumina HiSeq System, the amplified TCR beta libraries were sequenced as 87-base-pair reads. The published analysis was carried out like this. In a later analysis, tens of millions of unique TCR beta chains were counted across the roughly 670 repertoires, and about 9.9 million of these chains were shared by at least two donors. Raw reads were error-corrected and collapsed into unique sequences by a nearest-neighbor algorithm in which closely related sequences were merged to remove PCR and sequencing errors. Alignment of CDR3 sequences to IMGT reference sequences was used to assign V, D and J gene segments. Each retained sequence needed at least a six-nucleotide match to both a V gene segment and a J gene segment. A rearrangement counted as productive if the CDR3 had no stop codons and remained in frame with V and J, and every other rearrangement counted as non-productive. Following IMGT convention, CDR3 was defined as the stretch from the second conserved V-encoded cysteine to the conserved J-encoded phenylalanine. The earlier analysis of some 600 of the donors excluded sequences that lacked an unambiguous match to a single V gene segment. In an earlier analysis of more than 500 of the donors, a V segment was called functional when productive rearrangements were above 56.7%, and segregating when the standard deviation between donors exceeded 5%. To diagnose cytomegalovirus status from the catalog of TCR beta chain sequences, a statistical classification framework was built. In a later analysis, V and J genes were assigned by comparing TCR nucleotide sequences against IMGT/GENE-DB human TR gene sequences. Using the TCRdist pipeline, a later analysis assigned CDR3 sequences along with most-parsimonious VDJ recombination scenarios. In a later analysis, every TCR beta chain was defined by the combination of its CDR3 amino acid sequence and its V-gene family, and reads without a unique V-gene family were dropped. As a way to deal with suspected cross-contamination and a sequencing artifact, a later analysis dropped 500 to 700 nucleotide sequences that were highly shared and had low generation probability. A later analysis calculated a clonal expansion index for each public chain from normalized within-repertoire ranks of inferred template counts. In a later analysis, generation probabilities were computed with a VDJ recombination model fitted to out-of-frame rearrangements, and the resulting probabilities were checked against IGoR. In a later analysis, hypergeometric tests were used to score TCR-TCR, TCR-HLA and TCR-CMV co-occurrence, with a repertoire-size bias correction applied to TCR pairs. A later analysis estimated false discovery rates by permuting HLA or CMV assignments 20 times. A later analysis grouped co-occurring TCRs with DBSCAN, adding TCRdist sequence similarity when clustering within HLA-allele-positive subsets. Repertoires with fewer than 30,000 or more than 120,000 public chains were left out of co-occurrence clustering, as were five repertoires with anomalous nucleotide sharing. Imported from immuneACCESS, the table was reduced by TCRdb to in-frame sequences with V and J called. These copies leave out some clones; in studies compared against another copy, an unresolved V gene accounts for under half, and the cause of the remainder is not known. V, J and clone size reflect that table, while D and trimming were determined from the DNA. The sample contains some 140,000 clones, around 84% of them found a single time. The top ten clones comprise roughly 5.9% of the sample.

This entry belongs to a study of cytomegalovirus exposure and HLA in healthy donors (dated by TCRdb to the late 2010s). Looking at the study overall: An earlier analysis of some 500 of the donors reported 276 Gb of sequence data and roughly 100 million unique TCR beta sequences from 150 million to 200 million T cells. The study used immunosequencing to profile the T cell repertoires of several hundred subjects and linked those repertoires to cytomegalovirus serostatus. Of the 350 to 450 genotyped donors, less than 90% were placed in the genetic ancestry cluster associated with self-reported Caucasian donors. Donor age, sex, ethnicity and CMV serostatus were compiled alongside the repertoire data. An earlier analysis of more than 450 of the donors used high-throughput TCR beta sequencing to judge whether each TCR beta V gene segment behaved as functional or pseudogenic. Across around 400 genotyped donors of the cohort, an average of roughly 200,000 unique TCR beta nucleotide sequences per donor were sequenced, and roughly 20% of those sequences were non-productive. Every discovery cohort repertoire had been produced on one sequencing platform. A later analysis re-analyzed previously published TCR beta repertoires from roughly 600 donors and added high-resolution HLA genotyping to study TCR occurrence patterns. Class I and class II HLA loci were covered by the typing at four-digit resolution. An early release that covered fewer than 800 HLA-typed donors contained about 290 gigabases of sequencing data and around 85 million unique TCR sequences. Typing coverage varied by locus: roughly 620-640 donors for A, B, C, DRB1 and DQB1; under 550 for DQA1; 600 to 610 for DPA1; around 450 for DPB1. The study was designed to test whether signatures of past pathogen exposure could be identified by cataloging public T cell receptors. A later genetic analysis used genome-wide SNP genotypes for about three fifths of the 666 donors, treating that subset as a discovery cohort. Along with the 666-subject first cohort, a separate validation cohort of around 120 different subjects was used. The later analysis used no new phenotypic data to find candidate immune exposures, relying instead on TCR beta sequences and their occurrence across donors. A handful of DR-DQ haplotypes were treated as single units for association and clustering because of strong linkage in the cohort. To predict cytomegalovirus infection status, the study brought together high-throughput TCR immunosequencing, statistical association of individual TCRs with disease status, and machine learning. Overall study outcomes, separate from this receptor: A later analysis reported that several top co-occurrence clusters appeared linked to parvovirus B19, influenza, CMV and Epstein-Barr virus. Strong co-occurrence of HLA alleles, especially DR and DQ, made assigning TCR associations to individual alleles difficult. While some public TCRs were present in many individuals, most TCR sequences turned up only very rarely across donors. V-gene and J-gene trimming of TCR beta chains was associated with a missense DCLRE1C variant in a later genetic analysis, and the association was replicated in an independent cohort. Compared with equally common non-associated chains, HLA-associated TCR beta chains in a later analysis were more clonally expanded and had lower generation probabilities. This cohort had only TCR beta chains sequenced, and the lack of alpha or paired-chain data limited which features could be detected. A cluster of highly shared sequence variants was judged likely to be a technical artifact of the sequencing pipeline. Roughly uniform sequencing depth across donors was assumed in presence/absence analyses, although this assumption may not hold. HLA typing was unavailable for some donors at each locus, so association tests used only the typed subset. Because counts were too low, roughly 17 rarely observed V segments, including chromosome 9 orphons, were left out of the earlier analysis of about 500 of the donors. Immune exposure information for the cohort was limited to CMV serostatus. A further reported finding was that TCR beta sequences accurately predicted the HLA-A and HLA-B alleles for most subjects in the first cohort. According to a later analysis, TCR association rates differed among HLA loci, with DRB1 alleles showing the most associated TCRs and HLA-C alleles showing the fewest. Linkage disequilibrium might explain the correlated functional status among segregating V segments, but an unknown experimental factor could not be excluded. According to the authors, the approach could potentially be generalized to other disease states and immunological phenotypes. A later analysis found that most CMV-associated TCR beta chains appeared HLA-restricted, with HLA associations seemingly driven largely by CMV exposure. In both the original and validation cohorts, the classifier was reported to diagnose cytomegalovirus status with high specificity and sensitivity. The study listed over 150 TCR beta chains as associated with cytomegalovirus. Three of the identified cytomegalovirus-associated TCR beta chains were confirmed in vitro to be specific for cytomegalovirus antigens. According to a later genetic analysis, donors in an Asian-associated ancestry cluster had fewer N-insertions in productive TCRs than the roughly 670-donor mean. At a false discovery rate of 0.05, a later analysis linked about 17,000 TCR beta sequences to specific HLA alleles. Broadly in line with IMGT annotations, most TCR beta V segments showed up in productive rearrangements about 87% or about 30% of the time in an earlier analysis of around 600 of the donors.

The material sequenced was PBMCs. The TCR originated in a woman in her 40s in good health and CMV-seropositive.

The CDR3 protein: CASSRLQWSSYNEQFF. The nucleotide sequence reads TGTGCCAGCAGCCGATTGCAGTGGAGCTCCTACAATGAGCAGTTCTTC. The V gene is TRBV28 and the J gene is TRBJ2-1, with the D gene not confidently named. Measured from the cysteine to the phenylalanine, the CDR3 is 16 residues long. Only the CDR3 part of the read is kept: 48 bases, read in frame from the first base. Relative to germline, V is 6 bases shorter and J is 0 bases shorter, with 15 bases between their ends. From the germline V gene, CDR1 is MDHEN and CDR2 is SYDVKM.